These T cell receptor beta chains were read from a single sample in a study of blood T cell repertoires in COVID-19. Generated by immunoSEQ multiplex PCR, the TCRdb table keeps only in-frame clones and is missing some. The sample consists of about 74,000 clones, 65% to 90% of them appearing once. Input material: peripheral blood. These receptor sequences come from a man aged 45-65 years with acute or convalescent COVID-19. Both conserved end residues are part of each CDR3. The order of the fields is CDR3 DNA, CDR3 protein, clone size, J gene, D gene, V gene. A D gene is named only where the DNA matches it firmly. The size of a clone is reported for some rows only, either as once, few or many, or as a class for expanded clones.

TGTGCCAGCAGCTCATCAGCGGGGGGGTACAATGAGCAGTTCTTC	CASSSSAGGYNEQFF	-	TRBJ2-1	TRBD2	TRBV7-3
TGTGCCAGCAGCCAAGGACAGGGTGCGGTCTATGGCTACACCTTC	CASSQGQGAVYGYTF	-	TRBJ1-2	TRBD1	TRBV11-2
TGTGCCAGCAGTTTACAGACTAGCGGGGAGTTCTTC	CASSLQTSGEFF	-	TRBJ2-1	TRBD2	TRBV28
TGTGCCAGCAGAGAGACTAGCGGGGAGTTCGAGACCCAGTACTTC	CASRETSGEFETQYF	-	TRBJ2-5	TRBD2	TRBV2
TGTGCCAGCAGGACGTCCGGGTCCGAAGAGACCCAGTACTTC	CASRTSGSEETQYF	-	TRBJ2-5	-	TRBV6-5
TGTGCCACCAGTGAGACAGGGGGCTCCTACGAGCAGTACTTC	CATSETGGSYEQYF	-	TRBJ2-7	TRBD1	TRBV24-1
TGTGCCAGCAGTTACTCCATGGACACCCAATATGGCTACACCTTC	CASSYSMDTQYGYTF	-	TRBJ1-2	-	TRBV6-5
TGTGCCTGGAGTGTGGGGTCACAGGTCGGTAACATTCAGTACTTC	CAWSVGSQVGNIQYF	-	TRBJ2-4	-	TRBV30
TGTGCCAGCAGCACGGACAGGGTTGATGAGCAGTTCTTC	CASSTDRVDEQFF	-	TRBJ2-1	TRBD1	TRBV3-1/TRBV3-2
TGCGCCAGCAGCTTGGCGGGGGAGACCCAGTACTTC	CASSLAGETQYF	-	TRBJ2-5	-	TRBV5-1
TGTGCCAGCAGCTTAGGGGGACAGGGGGCCGGGGAGCTGTTTTTT	CASSLGGQGAGELFF	-	TRBJ2-2	TRBD1	TRBV11-3
TGTGCCAGCAGCAAACGAGACAGGAAGAACACTGAAGCTTTCTTT	CASSKRDRKNTEAFF	-	TRBJ1-1	-	TRBV21-1
TGTGCCAGCAGTTCTTCCTCCGGGAATACGCAGTATTTT	CASSSSSGNTQYF	-	TRBJ2-3	-	TRBV12-3/TRBV12-4
TGCAGCGTCTCAGGGGGCAGGGACACTGAAGCTTTCTTT	CSVSGGRDTEAFF	-	TRBJ1-1	TRBD1	TRBV29-1
TGTGCCAGCAGTGGTCAGTTGGATGGCTACACCTTC	CASSGQLDGYTF	few	TRBJ1-2	-	TRBV2
TGTGCCAGCAGTTACTCCTGGGGAGGGGATGGCTACACCTTC	CASSYSWGGDGYTF	-	TRBJ1-2	-	TRBV6-5
TGTGCCAGCGCGCGAACAGGGGCGCCCCTTGACTATGGCTACACCTTC	CASARTGAPLDYGYTF	-	TRBJ1-2	TRBD1	TRBV2
TGTGCCTCTACTAGCGGGGGGGCCGTAAAGACCCAGTACTTC	CASTSGGAVKTQYF	-	TRBJ2-5	TRBD2	TRBV30
TGTGCCAGTAGTATAACCAGGGAGGCTAATGAAAAACTGTTTTTT	CASSITREANEKLFF	-	TRBJ1-4	-	TRBV19
TGTGCCAGCTCACCACTTGGGACAGCAGCACAAGAGACCCAGTACTTC	CASSPLGTAAQETQYF	-	TRBJ2-5	TRBD1	TRBV18
TGTGCCAGCAGCGTTTACAGGGGTGATTCCTACGAGCAGTACTTC	CASSVYRGDSYEQYF	-	TRBJ2-7	TRBD1	TRBV14
TGCGCCAGCAGCCAGAGTAGACAGGGGCAGGGAAACACCATATATTTT	CASSQSRQGQGNTIYF	few	TRBJ1-3	TRBD1	TRBV4-1
TGCGCCAGCAGCATGACAGGGGGCGGCACCGGGGAGCTGTTTTTT	CASSMTGGGTGELFF	-	TRBJ2-2	TRBD1	TRBV5-1
TGTGCCACCAGTGATTTGTTGGCGGGGGCAGAGTTCTTC	CATSDLLAGAEFF	-	TRBJ2-1	-	TRBV24-1
TGTGCCAGCAGTTACCTGCCGGGACAGGGGGCTGACACCATATATTTT	CASSYLPGQGADTIYF	-	TRBJ1-3	TRBD1	TRBV6-6
TGTGCCAGCAGCCCGGACCCTAGCGGGGCCGGGTCAGATACGCAGTATTTT	CASSPDPSGAGSDTQYF	few	TRBJ2-3	TRBD2	TRBV13
TGTGCCACCAGTGATTCGACATCGGCGGGGGATGAGCAGTTCTTC	CATSDSTSAGDEQFF	-	TRBJ2-1	TRBD2	TRBV24-1
TGTGCCTGGAGTGACTGGGAGACCCAGTACTTC	CAWSDWETQYF	-	TRBJ2-5	-	TRBV30
TGTGCCAGCAGATCAATCCTAGCGGGGGGTTACAATGAGCAGTTCTTC	CASRSILAGGYNEQFF	once	TRBJ2-1	TRBD2	TRBV6-6
TGTGCCAGCAGACCTCAGCTAGCGGGGAAGAACACCGGGGAGCTGTTTTTT	CASRPQLAGKNTGELFF	-	TRBJ2-2	TRBD2	TRBV6-2/TRBV6-3
TGTGCCAGCAGCCAAGCGACAGGGGGCTCCAGATTAGGGGGCTACACCTTC	CASSQATGGSRLGGYTF	-	TRBJ1-2	TRBD1	TRBV3-1/TRBV3-2
TGCGCCAGCAGCCCTGGGGGGATCGGAAACACCATATATTTT	CASSPGGIGNTIYF	-	TRBJ1-3	-	TRBV4-1
TGCGCCAGCAGCTCTCGACAGGGTGGCAATGAAAAACTGTTTTTT	CASSSRQGGNEKLFF	-	TRBJ1-4	TRBD1	TRBV5-1
TGCAGTGCTAGTGTGGGCGGCACAGATACGCAGTATTTT	CSASVGGTDTQYF	-	TRBJ2-3	-	TRBV20-1
TGTGCTAGTGCCCCCGTAGGGGAAATGTGGGCTTTCTTT	CASAPVGEMWAFF	once	TRBJ1-1	-	TRBV12-5
TGTGCCAGCAGTGTGGGGACAAGGTATGGCTACACCTTC	CASSVGTRYGYTF	-	TRBJ1-2	-	TRBV25-1
TGTGCCAGCAGCAGGACTAGCGGGGAGCCAGATACGCAGTATTTT	CASSRTSGEPDTQYF	-	TRBJ2-3	TRBD2	TRBV2